Detailed here is one T cell receptor beta chain. Its antigen remains unknown. Every sample yielded at least 6 million isolated PBMCs. A sample-barcoded 5' primer and a J-beta primer mix were used in a second PCR of about 7 to 12 cycles. Each sample yielded at least 2.5 million CDR3-containing paired-end reads. TCRdb reanalysed the 5' RACE reads using MiXCR and keeps one entry per CDR3 protein. The table lists over a million distinct CDR3 sequences, approximately 59% of them singletons. This CDR3 is built from 15 residues. Germline lookup yields CDR1 DFQATT and CDR2 SNEGSKA (reference sequence). V gave up 6 bases and J gave up 4 bases, with 22 bases separating them. These data are taken from a study of blood T cells in healthy people across ages. The study's findings and limits: Measured against age, TCR beta diversity per million T cells decreased in a roughly linear manner. TCR beta diversity correlated strongly with naive T cell percentage.

The sample comprised blood. V usage is TRBV20-1 and J usage is TRBJ2-7, with a tentative D call TRBD2 (6 bases). This TCR came from a man younger than 30 in good health. CDR3 sequence: CSAPTWREERYEQYF. In nucleotides, the CDR3 is TGCAGTGCCCCAACCTGGAGGGAGGAGAGGTACGAGCAGTACTTC.